This entry lists 27 T cell receptor beta chains sequenced from one sample in a study of spatial heterogeneity in lung cancer. TCRdb re-called the 5' RACE reads with MiXCR, one entry per CDR3 protein. The sample includes about 92,000 distinct CDR3 sequences, around 12% of them seen just once. Time point described: sample taken at primary tumor resection. The starting material was PBMCs, obtained at surgery. The source of these receptors is a male donor with early-stage non-small cell lung cancer.

This clonotype was counted between two and nine times. The chain employs TRBV2 and TRBJ2-3, with 14 nucleotides matching TRBD2. J gave up 4 bases and V 5 bases, and 5 bases lay outside the gene matches. Germline values: CDR1 SNHLY, CDR2 FYNNEI. The CDR3 sequence is 16 residues long. The CDR3 here is CASSPGTSGRSDTQYF. The CDR3 bases are TGTGCCAGCAGTCCCGGGACTAGCGGGAGATCAGATACGCAGTATTTT.

The chain couples TRBV6-1 to TRBJ1-6; 11 positions agree with TRBD1. Germline V lookup: CDR1 MNHNS, CDR2 SASEGT. The CDR3 contains 18 residues. With 4 bases clipped from V and 9 bases from J, the junction kept 14 bases outside the gene matches. The CDR3 region is CASSGVARTGGLGSPLHF. The CDR3 nucleotides are TGTGCCAGCAGTGGGGTAGCTCGGACAGGGGGCTTAGGTTCACCCCTCCACTTT.

This chain connects TRBV7-9 to TRBJ2-1; D is perhaps TRBD2 (6 bases). The V and J ends lost 4 bases and 9 bases respectively, with 16 bases between them. This CDR3 is built from 14 residues. CDR1 is SEHNR, CDR2 FQNEAQ, per germline (reference sequence). The DNA for the CDR3 is TGTGCCAGCAGCTCCGCGGGACGATTCGGTGAGCAGTTCTTC. Translating it yields CASSSAGRFGEQFF.

This chain joins TRBV5-4 and TRBJ2-2, with 9 positions matching TRBD2. This CDR3 has 16 amino acids. Per the germline V gene, CDR1 is SGHNT and CDR2 is YYREEE (reference sequence). After removal of 1 base from V and 7 bases from J, the junction contained 8 bases not matched to a gene. The CDR3 here is CASSLKIAGALGELFF. The CDR3 region has the DNA TGTGCCAGCAGCTTGAAAATAGCGGGAGCCCTCGGGGAGCTGTTTTTT. Together with reference TRBV5-4 and TRBJ2-2, the CDR3 gives the full variable domain: ETGVTQSPTHLIKTRGQQVTLRCSSQSGHNTVSWYQQALGQGPQFIFQYYREEENGRGNFPPRFSGLQFPNYSSELNVNALELDDSALYLCASSLKIAGALGELFFGEGSRLTVL.

About this clonotype: This may stem from a read error, because a much larger clone lies one nucleotide away. This chain uses TRBV3-1 with TRBJ2-7; D not resolved. Germline values: CDR1 LGHDT, CDR2 YNNKEL (reference sequence). The V end was cut by 0 bases, the J end by 0 bases, with 9 bases between. The CDR3 is 15 amino acids. For the CDR3, the DNA is TGTGCCAGCAGCCAAGATACGTACGGCTCCTACGAGCAGTACTTC. Protein sequence: CASSQDTYGSYEQYF.

The chain employs TRBV7-2 and TRBJ1-6, with a weak D call TRBD1 (6 bases). With 1 base removed from V and 10 bases from J, the gap between germline ends came to 14 bases. Germline V gene sequence: CDR1 SGHTA, CDR2 FQGNSA. The CDR3 loop spans 15 amino acids. CDR3: CASSLETGDRSPLHF. CDR3 nucleotide sequence: TGTGCCAGCAGCTTAGAGACAGGTGATAGGTCACCCCTCCACTTT.

This CDR3 reads CASSPGPGQETQYF. CDR3 nucleotide sequence: TGTGCCAGCAGCCCCGGGCCGGGTCAAGAGACCCAGTACTTC. The chain recombines TRBV7-2 with TRBJ2-5, with D uncertain. The germline V gene has CDR1 SGHTA and CDR2 FQGNSA. The V and J ends lost 5 bases and 2 bases respectively, with 12 bases between them. CDR3 length: 14 residues.

This clonotype occurred a few times. V is TRBV7-2 and J is TRBJ2-3; D possibly corresponds to TRBD2 (5 bases). The CDR3 has 14 residues. Germline loops: CDR1 SGHTA, CDR2 FQGNSA. The V gene lost 7 bases and the J gene lost 3 bases, with 14 bases spanning the gap. CDR3: CASTPGVATDTQYF. The CDR3, as DNA: TGTGCCAGCACCCCCGGGGTAGCAACAGATACGCAGTATTTT.

The J gene is TRBJ2-3, the V gene TRBV12-3 or TRBV12-4; D is unresolved. V was pared by 1 base and J by 1 base, with 9 bases between. The CDR3 has 15 amino acids. CDR3 nucleotide sequence: TGTGCCAGCAGTTTAGTTGGGCCTGGCACAGATACGCAGTATTTT. It specifies CASSLVGPGTDTQYF.

This clonotype has at least ten counts. The chain carries TRBV20-1 and TRBJ1-3; D not resolved. Trimming removed 6 bases at V and 0 bases at J, with 12 bases between. The germline V gene has CDR1 DFQATT and CDR2 SNEGSKA (reference sequence). This CDR3 comprises 14 residues. For the CDR3, the DNA is TGCAGTGCGCTAACTGTGATCTCTGGAAACACCATATATTTT. This codes for CSALTVISGNTIYF.

This clonotype was picked up a small number of times. The chain uses TRBV20-1 and TRBJ1-5; 7 bases align to TRBD1. Germline assignment: CDR1 DFQATT and CDR2 SNEGSKA (reference sequence). Unmatched junction bases numbered 10, after V lost 6 bases and J lost 5 bases. The CDR3 is 14 residues long. The CDR3 sequence is CSAYSGGAYQPQHF. The CDR3 nucleotides are TGCAGTGCCTACTCAGGGGGGGCTTATCAGCCCCAGCATTTT.

The genes are TRBV5-1 and TRBJ1-6; no firm D call. Per germline, CDR1 SGHRS and CDR2 YFSETQ. CDR3 length: 15 residues. V was trimmed by 4 bases and J by 7 bases, leaving 15 bases between them. This CDR3 reads CASSLGPPENSPLHF. In DNA form, the CDR3 reads TGCGCCAGCAGCCTAGGACCGCCCGAGAATTCACCCCTCCACTTT.

This clonotype was counted a few times. This rearrangement joins TRBV21-1 to TRBJ1-1. TRBV21-1 is recorded as a pseudogene. The CDR3 is 14 amino acids. CDR3 DNA sequence: TGTGCCAGCAGGGAAGGGTCTTCGAACACTGAAGCTTTCTTT. It translates to CASREGSSNTEAFF.

This chain's CDR3 is CASTPGTSGIYEQYF. CDR3 DNA: TGTGCCAGCACCCCCGGGACTAGCGGGATCTACGAGCAGTACTTC. The chain is built from TRBV7-2 and TRBJ2-7; TRBD2 matches at 13 bases. This CDR3 spans 15 amino acids. Germline values: CDR1 SGHTA, CDR2 FQGNSA. V gave up 7 bases and J gave up 3 bases; unmatched junction bases: 6.

The rearrangement links TRBV6-2 or TRBV6-3 to TRBJ1-5, with D perhaps TRBD1 (5 bases). Germline V gene sequence: CDR1 MNHEY, CDR2 SVGEGT. The CDR3 runs to 13 residues. Trimming pared 2 bases from V and 6 bases from J, leaving 8 bases between. The CDR3 DNA reads as TGTGCCAGCAGTTACGGGGGTATTCAGCCCCAGCATTTT. It encodes CASSYGGIQPQHF.

This chain links TRBV6-2 or TRBV6-3 with TRBJ2-5; TRBD2 might be the D (6 bases). CDR3 length: 14 residues. Germline V lookup: CDR1 MNHEY, CDR2 SVGEGT. V was cut by 6 bases and J by 0 bases, with 11 bases left in between. This chain's CDR3 is CASRDRDYQETQYF. For the CDR3, the DNA is TGTGCCAGCAGAGACCGGGACTACCAAGAGACCCAGTACTTC.

This clonotype was detected only a few times. V gene TRBV6-2 or TRBV6-3 combines with J gene TRBJ2-1; no clear D gene. Germline V CDR1 and CDR2: MNHEY, SVGEGT. This CDR3 region has 16 residues. V shed 3 bases and J shed 6 bases, with 18 bases lying between them. The CDR3, as DNA: TGTGCCAGCAGTTATACGTCCCCGCCTACGGGCAATGAGCAGTTCTTC. Amino acids: CASSYTSPPTGNEQFF.

This clonotype showed up just a few times. The V call is TRBV5-1, the J call TRBJ2-7; TRBD1 matches at 8 bases. Germline trimming cut 0 bases from V and 3 bases from J; bases unmatched to any gene: 11. The CDR3 totals 17 residues. CDR1 and CDR2 (germline): SGHRS, YFSETQ. The CDR3 protein is CASSLAPPGTGNYEQYF. The CDR3 nucleotides are TGCGCCAGCAGCTTGGCCCCCCCCGGGACAGGAAACTACGAGCAGTACTTC. The whole variable domain, filled in from reference TRBV5-1 and TRBJ2-7, reads KAGVTQTPRYLIKTRGQQVTLSCSPISGHRSVSWYQQTPGQGLQFLFEYFSETQRNKGNFPGRFSGRQFSNSRSEMNVSTLELGDSALYLCASSLAPPGTGNYEQYFGPGTRLTVT.

The V call is TRBV20-1, the J call TRBJ2-1; D may be TRBD2 (5 bases). The CDR3 totals 11 residues. Trimming stripped 3 bases from V and 5 bases from J, with 5 bases between. CDR1 and CDR2 (germline): DFQATT, SNEGSKA (reference sequence). The CDR3 loop is CSAREDNEQFF. The CDR3 nucleotides are TGCAGTGCTAGGGAGGACAATGAGCAGTTCTTC.

The chain couples TRBV11-1 to TRBJ2-3; tentative D call: TRBD2 (5 bases). The length of the CDR3 is 15 residues. Germline CDR1 SGHAT, CDR2 FQDESV (reference sequence). V was shortened by 0 bases and J by 3 bases, with 10 bases between the two germline ends. The CDR3 region has the DNA TGTGCCAGCAGCTTAGCGGGAGTCACGACAGATACGCAGTATTTT. Translation: CASSLAGVTTDTQYF.

In this sample, this clonotype turned up a few times. The rearrangement joins TRBV6-2 or TRBV6-3 to TRBJ1-2, with D unresolved. The CDR3 runs 13 residues. The germline V gene encodes CDR1 MNHEY and CDR2 SVGEGT. The V and J ends lost 2 bases and 4 bases respectively, with 8 bases between them. The CDR3 loop reads CASSYEKTYGYTF. CDR3 DNA sequence: TGTGCCAGCAGTTACGAGAAAACCTATGGCTACACCTTC.

V and J are TRBV15 and TRBJ1-2; 7 nucleotides align to TRBD1. V trimming: 4 bases; J trimming: 7 bases; junction bases outside the gene matches: 6. Germline CDR1 and CDR2: LNHNV and YYDKDF (reference sequence). This CDR3 region has 13 residues. CDR3 in amino acids: CATSTDRVFGYTF. DNA for the CDR3: TGTGCCACCAGCACAGACAGGGTTTTTGGCTACACCTTC.

This clonotype was counted at least ten times. The rearrangement links TRBV28 to TRBJ2-7; 9 bases agree with TRBD1. V dropped 8 bases and J dropped 2; count of bases not matched to a gene: 13. This CDR3 is 16 amino acids long. CDR1 MDHEN and CDR2 SYDVKM come from the germline V gene. The DNA for the CDR3 is TGTGCCAGCGTCCCTTTGGGGACAGGGTCCGCCTACGAGCAGTACTTC. Its protein is CASVPLGTGSAYEQYF.

The rearrangement links TRBV6-2 or TRBV6-3 to TRBJ2-7; 7 bases fit TRBD1. V lost 7 bases to trimming and J lost 2 bases; unmatched junction nucleotides: 5. The CDR3 extends over 13 amino acids. The germline gives CDR1 MNHEY, CDR2 SVGEGT. The CDR3 spells CASIGTATYEQYF. For the CDR3, the DNA is TGTGCCAGCATCGGGACAGCCACCTACGAGCAGTACTTC.

The rearrangement links TRBV12-3 or TRBV12-4 to TRBJ1-1; unclear D gene. Trimming removed 3 bases at V and 10 bases at J, with 9 bases between. The CDR3 runs to 11 residues. The CDR3 coding sequence is TGTGCCAGCAGTTTCGGGGAGCGAGCTTTCTTT. Its translation is CASSFGERAFF.

The chain is built from TRBV18 and TRBJ1-1; D gene uncertain. The germline V gene encodes CDR1 KGHSH and CDR2 LQKENI. This CDR3 comprises 16 residues. Trimming removed 3 bases from V and 1 base from J, with 15 bases in between. The CDR3 region is CASSPRTYWGNTEAFF. CDR3 sequence (DNA): TGTGCCAGCTCACCGAGGACTTACTGGGGGAACACTGAAGCTTTCTTT.

This clonotype showed up just once. This sequence joins TRBV20-1 and TRBJ1-4, with 9 positions matching TRBD1. Germline V gives CDR1 DFQATT, CDR2 SNEGSKA (reference sequence). The CDR3 has 14 residues. V lost 6 bases to trimming and J lost 4 bases; unmatched junction nucleotides: 6. The CDR3 protein is CSARTGADNEKLFF. CDR3 coding DNA: TGCAGTGCCCGGACAGGGGCTGATAATGAAAAACTGTTTTTT.